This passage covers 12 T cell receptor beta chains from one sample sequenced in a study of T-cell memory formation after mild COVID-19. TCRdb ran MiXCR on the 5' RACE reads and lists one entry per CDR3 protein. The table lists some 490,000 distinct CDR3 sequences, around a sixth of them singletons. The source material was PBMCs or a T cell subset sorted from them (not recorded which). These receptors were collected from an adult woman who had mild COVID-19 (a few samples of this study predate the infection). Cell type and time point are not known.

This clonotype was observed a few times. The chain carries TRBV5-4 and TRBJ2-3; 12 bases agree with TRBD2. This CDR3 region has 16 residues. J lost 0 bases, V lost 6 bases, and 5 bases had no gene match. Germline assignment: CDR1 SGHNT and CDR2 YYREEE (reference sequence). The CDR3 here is CASTGLAGFSTDTQYF. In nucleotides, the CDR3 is TGTGCCAGCACCGGACTAGCGGGGTTTAGCACAGATACGCAGTATTTT.

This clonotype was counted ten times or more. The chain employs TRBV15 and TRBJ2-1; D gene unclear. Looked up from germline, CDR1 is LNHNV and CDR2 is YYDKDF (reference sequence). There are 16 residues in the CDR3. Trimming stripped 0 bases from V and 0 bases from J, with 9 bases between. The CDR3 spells CATSRESVTSYNEQFF. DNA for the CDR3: TGTGCCACCAGCAGAGAGAGTGTAACCTCCTACAATGAGCAGTTCTTC.

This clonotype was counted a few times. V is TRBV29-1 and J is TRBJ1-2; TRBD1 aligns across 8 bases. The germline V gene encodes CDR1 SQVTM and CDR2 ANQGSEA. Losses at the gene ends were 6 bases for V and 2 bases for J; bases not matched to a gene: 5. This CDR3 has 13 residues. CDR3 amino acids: CSVVTGENYGYTF. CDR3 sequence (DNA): TGCAGCGTAGTGACAGGGGAAAACTATGGCTACACCTTC.

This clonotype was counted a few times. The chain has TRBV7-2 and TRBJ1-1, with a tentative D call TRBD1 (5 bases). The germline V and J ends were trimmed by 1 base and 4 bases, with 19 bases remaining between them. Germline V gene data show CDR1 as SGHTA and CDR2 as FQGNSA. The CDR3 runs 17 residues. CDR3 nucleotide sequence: TGTGCCAGCAGCTTAGTCGGGGGTGTCGGAGGAATCACTGAAGCTTTCTTT. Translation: CASSLVGGVGGITEAFF. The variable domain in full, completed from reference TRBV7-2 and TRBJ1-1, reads GAGVSQSPSNKVTEKGKDVELRCDPISGHTALYWYRQSLGQGLEFLIYFQGNSAPDKSGLPSDRFSAERTGGSVSTLTIQRTQQEDSAVYLCASSLVGGVGGITEAFFGQGTRLTVV.

In DNA form, the CDR3 reads TGTGCCAGCTCTCCAGACAGGGACCACGGCTACACCTTC. Translating it yields CASSPDRDHGYTF. The V and J genes are TRBV18 and TRBJ1-2, with 7 bases that match TRBD1. V gave up 6 bases and J gave up 8 bases; unmatched junction bases: 9. The germline V gene has CDR1 KGHSH and CDR2 LQKENI. CDR3 length: 13 residues.

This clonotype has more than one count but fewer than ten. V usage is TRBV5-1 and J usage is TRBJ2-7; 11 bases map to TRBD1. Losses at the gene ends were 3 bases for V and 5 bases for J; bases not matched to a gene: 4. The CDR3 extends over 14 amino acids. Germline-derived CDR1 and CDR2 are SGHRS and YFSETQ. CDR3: CASSSGQGADEQYF. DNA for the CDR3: TGCGCCAGCAGCTCTGGACAGGGGGCTGACGAGCAGTACTTC.

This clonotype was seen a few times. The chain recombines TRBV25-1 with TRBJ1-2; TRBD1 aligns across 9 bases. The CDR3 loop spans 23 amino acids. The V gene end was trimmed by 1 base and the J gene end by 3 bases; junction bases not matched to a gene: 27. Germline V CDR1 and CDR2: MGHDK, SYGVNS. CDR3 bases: TGTGCCAGCAGTGAATTCTTCCTGTTATCCCCCGGGACAGGGAAGGTTCGGGACTATGGCTACACCTTC. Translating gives CASSEFFLLSPGTGKVRDYGYTF.

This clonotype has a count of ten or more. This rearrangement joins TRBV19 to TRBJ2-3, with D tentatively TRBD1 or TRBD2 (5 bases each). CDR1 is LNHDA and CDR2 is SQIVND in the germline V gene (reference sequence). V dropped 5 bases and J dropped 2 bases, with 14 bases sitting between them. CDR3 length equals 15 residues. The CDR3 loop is CASSSLGTPTDTQYF. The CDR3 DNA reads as TGTGCCAGTAGTTCCCTCGGGACCCCCACAGATACGCAGTATTTT.

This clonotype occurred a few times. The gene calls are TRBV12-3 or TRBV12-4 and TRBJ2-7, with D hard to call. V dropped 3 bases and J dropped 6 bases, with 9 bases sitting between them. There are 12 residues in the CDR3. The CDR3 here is CASSFDMAEQYF. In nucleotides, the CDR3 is TGTGCCAGCAGTTTTGATATGGCCGAGCAGTACTTC.

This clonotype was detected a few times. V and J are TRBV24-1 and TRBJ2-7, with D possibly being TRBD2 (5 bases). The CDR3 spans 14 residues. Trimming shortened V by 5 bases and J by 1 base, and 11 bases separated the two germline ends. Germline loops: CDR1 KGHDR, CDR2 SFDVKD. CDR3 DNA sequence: TGTGCCACCAGTGCAGGAGGCCCTTCCTACGAGCAGTACTTC. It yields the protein CATSAGGPSYEQYF.

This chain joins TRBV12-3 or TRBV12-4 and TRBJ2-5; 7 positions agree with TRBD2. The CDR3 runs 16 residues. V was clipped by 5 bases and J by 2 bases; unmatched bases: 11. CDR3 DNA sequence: TGTGCCAGCAGTCCGGGGGGAGCCGGGCGACAAGAGACCCAGTACTTC. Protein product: CASSPGGAGRQETQYF.

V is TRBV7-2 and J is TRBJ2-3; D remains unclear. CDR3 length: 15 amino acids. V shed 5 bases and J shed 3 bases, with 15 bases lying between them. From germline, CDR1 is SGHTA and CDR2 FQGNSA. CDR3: CASSRISVGTDTQYF. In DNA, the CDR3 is TGTGCCAGCAGCCGCATATCGGTGGGGACAGATACGCAGTATTTT.